Following are 21 T cell receptor beta chains from one sample sequenced in a study of molecular identifiers for immune sequencing clone quantification. TCRdb re-called the PCR reads with MiXCR, one entry per CDR3 protein. The sample holds about 510,000 distinct CDR3 sequences; roughly a fifth are singletons and the top ten take about 0.78%. Input material: naive CD8+ T cells from blood, with Jurkat cell RNA spiked in. Subset denoted: FACS-sorted CD8+CD4-CCR7+CD45RA+ naive T cells. All receptors derive from a human donor in good health. Some libraries in this study had Jurkat cell RNA spiked in.

This chain uses TRBV19 with TRBJ2-1; 10 bases line up with TRBD2. The CDR3 contains 17 residues. The V gene's germline CDR1 is LNHDA and CDR2 SQIVND (reference sequence). Germline trimming cut 5 bases from V and 12 bases from J; bases unmatched to any gene: 19. The CDR3 protein is CASSPPPRTLAGVGQFF. In nucleotides, the CDR3 is TGTGCCAGTAGTCCCCCCCCCCGGACTCTAGCGGGAGTTGGGCAGTTCTTC.

As to this clonotype: A much larger clone differs by one base, so this may be a read error. The chain combines TRBV6-1 with TRBJ2-7, with 8 bases fitting TRBD1. This CDR3 spans 13 amino acids. Germline V gives CDR1 MNHNS, CDR2 SASEGT. CDR3 DNA sequence: TGTGCCGGCAGTGCGGACAGGGCCTACGAGCAGTACTTC. Translating it yields CAGSADRAYEQYF.

This chain connects TRBV20-1 to TRBJ2-7; D remains ambiguous. CDR1 DFQATT and CDR2 SNEGSKA come from the germline V gene (reference sequence). The V end lost 3 bases, the J end lost 2 bases, and 17 bases lay between the germline ends. The CDR3 has 15 residues. CDR3 nucleotide sequence: TGCAGTGCTAGCGATCAGAAGGTTCGCGCCTACGAGCAGTACTTC. It yields the protein CSASDQKVRAYEQYF.

Comments on this clonotype: A much larger clone differs from this one at a single base, so this may be a read error. The V call is TRBV28, the J call TRBJ2-7; tentative D call: TRBD2 (5 bases). Germline V gives CDR1 MDHEN, CDR2 SYDVKM. V lost 10 bases, J lost 1 base, and 17 bases lay in between. The CDR3 runs to 14 residues. CDR3 in amino acids: CAIKGARGSYEQYF. CDR3 bases: TGTGCCATAAAAGGAGCGAGAGGGTCCTACGAGCAGTACTTC.

This clonotype was recorded many times. The rearrangement joins TRBV6-5 to TRBJ2-5, with TRBD2 as a possible D gene (6 bases). V lost 6 bases to trimming and J lost 1 base, with 9 bases between them. The CDR3 contains 13 residues. CDR1 and CDR2 from the germline V gene are MNHEY and SVGAGI. The DNA for the CDR3 is TGTGCCAGCAGCTTGGGGGGCCAAGAGACCCAGTACTTC. This codes for CASSLGGQETQYF.

In the case of this clonotype: At one end the junction does not follow the germline gene, possibly because of a read error. The chain has TRBV7-9 and TRBJ2-3; TRBD1 matches 10 bases. The CDR3 totals 18 residues. Looked up from germline, CDR1 is SEHNR and CDR2 is FQNEAQ (reference sequence). CDR3 region: CAGSTTGTGVMGTDTQYF. CDR3 coding DNA: TGTGCCGGCAGCACCACCGGGACAGGGGTGATGGGGACAGATACGCAGTATTTT.

This clonotype has ten or more counts. The chain recombines TRBV28 with TRBJ2-7; D call uncertain. The V and J ends lost 7 bases and 0 bases respectively, with 19 bases between them. Germline V gene data show CDR1 as MDHEN and CDR2 as SYDVKM. The CDR3 is made up of 16 amino acids. The CDR3 coding sequence is TGTGCCAGCACCCCCACTCACGGTACCAGCTCCTACGAGCAGTACTTC. Translating it yields CASTPTHGTSSYEQYF.

This clonotype occurred a few times. V usage is TRBV9 and J usage is TRBJ2-2; D may match TRBD1 or TRBD2 (5 bases each). This CDR3 is 16 amino acids long. The V gene lost 1 base and the J gene lost 3 bases, with 13 bases spanning the gap. The V gene's germline CDR1 is SGDLS and CDR2 YYNGEE. CDR3 sequence reads: CASSVLSGRYTGELFF. CDR3 coding DNA: TGTGCCAGCAGCGTACTGTCGGGACGGTACACCGGGGAGCTGTTTTTT.

The rearrangement uses TRBV27 and TRBJ2-7, with 10 bases identical to TRBD1. In germline, CDR1 is MNHEY, CDR2 SMNVEV (reference sequence). V was pared by 5 bases and J by 3 bases, with 7 bases of the junction left unmatched. The CDR3 runs to 15 residues. This chain's CDR3 is CASSHPGQGIYEQYF. Written as DNA, the CDR3 is TGTGCCAGCAGTCATCCGGGACAGGGGATCTACGAGCAGTACTTC.

This clonotype was counted only a few times. J is TRBJ1-6 and V is TRBV20-1; maybe TRBD1 (6 bases). Trimming removed 6 bases at V and 0 bases at J, with 21 bases between. The CDR3 is made up of 18 amino acids. In germline, CDR1 is DFQATT, CDR2 SNEGSKA (reference sequence). The CDR3 nucleotides read TGCAGTGCCCACCACTCAGGGGTCTGGAGCTCCTATAATTCACCCCTCCACTTT. It codes for CSAHHSGVWSSYNSPLHF.

V and J are TRBV28 and TRBJ2-1, with D hard to call. The CDR3 length is 14 residues. Germline V lookup: CDR1 MDHEN, CDR2 SYDVKM. Trimming took 3 bases from V and 1 from J, leaving 7 bases between them. The chain's CDR3 is CASSFLRSYNEQFF. In DNA, the CDR3 is TGTGCCAGCAGTTTTTTGCGGTCCTACAATGAGCAGTTCTTC. Combining the CDR3 with reference TRBV28 and TRBJ2-1 gives the whole variable domain DVKVTQSSRYLVKRTGEKVFLECVQDMDHENMFWYRQDPGLGLRLIYFSYDVKMKEKGDIPEGYSVSREKKERFSLILESASTNQTSMYLCASSFLRSYNEQFFGPGTRLTVL.

This chain uses TRBV24-1 with TRBJ2-5; D gene unclear. Germline V CDR1 and CDR2: KGHDR, SFDVKD. V was pared by 1 base and J by 4 bases, with 6 bases between. The CDR3 sequence is 13 residues long. In nucleotides, the CDR3 is TGTGCCACCAGTGATTTTAAGGGAGAGACCCAGTACTTC. The encoded protein is CATSDFKGETQYF.

This clonotype came up many times. This chain joins TRBV5-8 and TRBJ2-3, with 8 bases aligning to TRBD2. Germline loops: CDR1 SGHTS, CDR2 YDEGEE. With 0 bases clipped from V and 0 bases from J, the junction kept 15 bases outside the gene matches. CDR3 size: 20 residues. The CDR3 coding sequence is TGTGCCAGCAGCTTGGACCGGTTAAAAAGCGGGAGAGTAAGCACAGATACGCAGTATTTT. Its protein product is CASSLDRLKSGRVSTDTQYF. Full variable domain (missing parts from reference TRBV5-8 and TRBJ2-3): EAGVTQSPTHLIKTRGQQATLRCSPISGHTSVYWYQQALGLGLQFLLWYDEGEERNRGNFPPRFSGRQFPNYSSELNVNALELEDSALYLCASSLDRLKSGRVSTDTQYFGPGTRLTVL.

The sample holds many counts of this clonotype. The chain is built from TRBV12-3 or TRBV12-4 and TRBJ2-3, with D possibly matching TRBD2 (5 bases). This CDR3 has 15 residues. V was cut by 7 bases and J by 2 bases, with 16 bases left in between. CDR3 sequence (DNA): TGTGCCAGCACCCCACTTATGGAGGCCACAGATACGCAGTATTTT. This codes for CASTPLMEATDTQYF.

This clonotype occurred a few times. A junction boundary mismatches the germline segment, possibly from a read error. J is TRBJ1-5 and V is TRBV28, with 9 nucleotides matching TRBD1. This CDR3 comprises 16 residues. Looked up from germline, CDR1 is MDHEN and CDR2 is SYDVKM. The CDR3 coding sequence is TGTGCCAGCAGATTATACAGGGGGCCCTCCAGTCAGCCCCAGCATTTT. This sequence encodes CASRLYRGPSSQPQHF.

This clonotype was seen ten or more times. The junction departs from germline at one end; a sequencing error may be responsible. The gene calls are TRBV5-5 and TRBJ2-3, with D maybe TRBD2 (6 bases). This CDR3 is 15 amino acids long. Germline assignment: CDR1 SGHKS and CDR2 YYEKEE (reference sequence). CDR3 coding DNA: TGTGCCAGCAGCTTGGCCACAACTAGCACCGATACGCAGTATTTT. This sequence encodes CASSLATTSTDTQYF.

J is TRBJ2-7 and V is TRBV20-1, with TRBD2 identical over 14 bases. From germline, CDR1 is DFQATT and CDR2 SNEGSKA (reference sequence). The CDR3 runs to 14 residues. Unmatched junction bases numbered 2, after V lost 6 bases and J lost 1 base. The CDR3 region has the DNA TGCAGTGCCAGGACTAGCGGGGGGTCCTACGAGCAGTACTTC. It specifies CSARTSGGSYEQYF.

Notes on this clonotype: This is likely a read error, given that the CDR3 carries no conserved phenylalanine or tryptophan at its end. J is TRBJ2-7 and V is TRBV28; unclear D gene. Germline values: CDR1 MDHEN, CDR2 SYDVKM. The V gene lost 5 bases and the J gene lost 4 bases, with 6 bases spanning the gap. The CDR3 contains 11 residues. The CDR3 loop reads CASSPGYEQYL. CDR3 sequence (DNA): TGTGCCAGCAGTCCCGGATACGAGCAGTACCTC.

This clonotype has only a few counts. This may stem from a read error, because a much larger clone lies one nucleotide away. The CDR3 bases are TGTGCCAGCAGCTCCAGACAAACTATGAACGCTGAAGCTTTCTTT. Protein sequence: CASSSRQTMNAEAFF. V gene TRBV7-9 combines with J gene TRBJ1-1; D not certain. Germline values: CDR1 SEHNR, CDR2 FQNEAQ (reference sequence). This CDR3 is built from 15 residues.

This clonotype was picked up a small number of times. V and J are TRBV4-1 and TRBJ2-3; TRBD2 matches 8 bases. Germline trimming cut 0 bases from V and 2 bases from J; bases unmatched to any gene: 7. The CDR3 spans 17 residues. Germline assignment: CDR1 MGHRA and CDR2 YSYEKL. DNA for the CDR3: TGCGCCAGCAGCCAAGATAAACTAGCGGAAGACACAGATACGCAGTATTTT. Translated: CASSQDKLAEDTDTQYF.

The chain is built from TRBV5-1 and TRBJ1-5; 7 bases match TRBD1. The CDR3 covers 14 residues. CDR1 and CDR2 from the germline V gene are SGHRS and YFSETQ. V dropped 3 bases and J dropped 9; count of bases not matched to a gene: 9. The chain's CDR3 is CASSSSSGGGPQHF. The CDR3 nucleotides read TGCGCCAGCAGCTCGTCATCAGGGGGGGGGCCCCAGCATTTT.